Listed here are 3 T cell receptor beta chains from one sample, sequenced in a study of human CD8 memory T cell subsets. TCR beta libraries were made by UMI-labeled 5' RACE. TCRdb reprocessed the 5' RACE reads; each CDR3 protein has one entry and no DNA is given. The table counts thousands of distinct CDR3 sequences; 20% to 25% lies in the top ten. Sequenced material: CD8+ T cells from PBMCs. These receptors were collected from a human donor in good health.

The CDR3 loop reads CASSLASGRLNEQFF. V and J are TRBV7-9 and TRBJ2-1; the D gene TCRdb calls, TRBD2, cannot be checked with no DNA. The CDR3 runs to 15 residues. Germline V gives CDR1 SEHNR, CDR2 FQNEAQ (reference sequence). The full variable domain, its missing parts supplied by reference TRBV7-9 and TRBJ2-1, is DTGVSQNPRHKITKRGQNVTFRCDPISEHNRLYWYRQTLGQGPEFLTYFQNEAQLEKSRLLSDRFSAERPKGSFSTLEIQRTEQGDSAMYLCASSLASGRLNEQFFGPGTRLTVL.

This chain uses TRBV5-3 with TRBJ2-1; TCRdb gives TRBD1 as the D gene, but with no DNA this cannot be confirmed. TRBV5-3 is an ORF for which the function is uncertain. This CDR3 spans 15 amino acids. The CDR3 reads CARSLKEGAYNEQFF.

This clonotype is labeled medium-sized (0.01 to 0.1%) based on frequency. The rearrangement joins TRBV29-1 to TRBJ2-4; checking the TCRdb D call of TRBD1 is not possible without DNA. Germline V CDR1 and CDR2: SQVTM, ANQGSEA. This CDR3 has 14 amino acids. This CDR3 is CSVEPGQGENIQYF.